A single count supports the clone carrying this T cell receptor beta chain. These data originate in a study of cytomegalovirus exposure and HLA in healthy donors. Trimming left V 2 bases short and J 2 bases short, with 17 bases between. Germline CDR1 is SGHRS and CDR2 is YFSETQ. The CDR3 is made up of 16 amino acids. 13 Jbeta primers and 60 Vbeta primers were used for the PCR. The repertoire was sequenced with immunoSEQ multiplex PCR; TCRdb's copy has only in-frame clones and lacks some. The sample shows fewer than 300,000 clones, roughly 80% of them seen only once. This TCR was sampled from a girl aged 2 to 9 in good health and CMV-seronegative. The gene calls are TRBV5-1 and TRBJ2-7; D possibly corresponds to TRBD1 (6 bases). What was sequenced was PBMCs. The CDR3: CASSLFRTETTYEQYF. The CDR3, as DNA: TGCGCCAGCAGCTTATTTAGGACAGAGACCACCTACGAGCAGTACTTC.